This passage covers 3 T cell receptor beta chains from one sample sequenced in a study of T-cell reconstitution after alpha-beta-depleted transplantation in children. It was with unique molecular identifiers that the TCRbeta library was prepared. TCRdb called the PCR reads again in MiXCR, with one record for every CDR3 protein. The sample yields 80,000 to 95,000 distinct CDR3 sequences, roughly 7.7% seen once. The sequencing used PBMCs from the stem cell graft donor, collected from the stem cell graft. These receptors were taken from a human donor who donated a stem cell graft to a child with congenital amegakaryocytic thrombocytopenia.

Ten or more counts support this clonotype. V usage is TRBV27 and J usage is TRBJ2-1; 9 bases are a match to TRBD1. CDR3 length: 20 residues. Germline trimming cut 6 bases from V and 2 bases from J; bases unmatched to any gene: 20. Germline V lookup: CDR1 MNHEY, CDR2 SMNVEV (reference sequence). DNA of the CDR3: TGTGCCAGCAGAAATACAGGGGGCAGTATGGGGGAGGGACCCTACAATGAGCAGTTCTTC. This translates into CASRNTGGSMGEGPYNEQFF.

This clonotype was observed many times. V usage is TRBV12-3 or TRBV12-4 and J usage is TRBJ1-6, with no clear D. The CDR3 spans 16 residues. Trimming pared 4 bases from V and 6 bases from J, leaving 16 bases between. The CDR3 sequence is CASSSDTLAGNSPLHF. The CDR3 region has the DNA TGTGCCAGCAGTTCTGACACCCTGGCGGGTAATTCACCCCTCCACTTT.

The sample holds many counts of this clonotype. The CDR3 nucleotides read TGCGCCAGCAGCACCTCGGGCCAGGCTGGCTACGAGCAGTACTTC. This codes for CASSTSGQAGYEQYF. The chain employs TRBV5-1 and TRBJ2-7; D is undetermined. Trimming removed 4 bases from V and 3 bases from J, with 17 bases in between. The CDR3 runs to 15 residues. CDR1 and CDR2 (germline): SGHRS, YFSETQ.